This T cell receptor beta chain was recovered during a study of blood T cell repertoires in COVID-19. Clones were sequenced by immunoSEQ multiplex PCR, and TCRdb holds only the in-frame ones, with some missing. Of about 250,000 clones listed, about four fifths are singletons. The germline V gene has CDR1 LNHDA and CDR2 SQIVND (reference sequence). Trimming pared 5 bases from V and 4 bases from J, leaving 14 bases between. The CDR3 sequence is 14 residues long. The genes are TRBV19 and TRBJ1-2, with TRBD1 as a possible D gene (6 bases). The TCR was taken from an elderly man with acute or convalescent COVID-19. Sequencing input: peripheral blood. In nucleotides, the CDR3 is TGTGCCAGTAGTGGTGCATGGGGGCCCTATGGCTACACCTTC. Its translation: CASSGAWGPYGYTF.